The 21 T cell receptor beta chains in this list originate from one sample, sequenced in a study of T cell clusters in autoimmune cytopenias (dated by TCRdb to the late 2010s). For each sample, TRB amplification used about 0.25 ug of peripheral blood genomic DNA, equal to about 38,000 genome equivalents. Data came from an Illumina MiSeq. TRB rearrangements were amplified by multiplex PCR using a touch-down protocol with TRB-A and TRB-B primer pools mixed in one tube. TCRdb reprocessed the reads, reporting each CDR3 protein sequence once and no DNA. The sample's table covers about 2,700 distinct CDR3 sequences. The ten largest clones represent roughly 20% of the sample. The material sequenced was peripheral blood. These receptors were obtained from a human donor with an autoimmune cytopenia, with autoimmune hepatitis or in good health (not recorded which).

This clonotype is medium-sized by frequency. The chain has TRBV18 and TRBJ2-7; TCRdb picks TRBD1, but there is no DNA to check that call. This CDR3 is 13 amino acids long. Germline V gene lookup returns CDR1 KGHSH and CDR2 LQKENI. The CDR3: CASSRTGGAEQYF.

By frequency, this clonotype registers medium-sized. CDR3: CASSSDPYYEQYF. V usage is TRBV27 and J usage is TRBJ2-7. Germline lookup yields CDR1 MNHEY and CDR2 SMNVEV (reference sequence). This CDR3 comprises 13 residues.

This chain links TRBV11-3 with TRBJ2-5. This CDR3 has 12 residues. Germline V gives CDR1 SGHNT, CDR2 YENEEA. The CDR3 loop reads CASSLEGETQYF.

By frequency, this clonotype is medium-sized. The rearrangement uses TRBV27 and TRBJ2-7; TCRdb's D call of TRBD1 is untestable without DNA. Germline assignment: CDR1 MNHEY and CDR2 SMNVEV (reference sequence). The CDR3 length is 15 residues. This CDR3 is CASSLSRGDSYEQYF.

This clonotype is called large (0.1 to 1%) based on its frequency. The chain combines TRBV6-5 with TRBJ2-2; TCRdb designates TRBD1, a call that cannot be tested without DNA. The CDR3 extends over 14 amino acids. CDR1 and CDR2 from the germline V gene are MNHEY and SVGAGI. The CDR3 sequence: CASGGTGRTGELFF.

According to its frequency, this clonotype is medium-sized (0.01 to 0.1%). This sequence joins TRBV15 and TRBJ1-1. The CDR3 covers 13 residues. CDR1 and CDR2 (germline): LNHNV, YYDKDF (reference sequence). This CDR3 reads CATSRDRNTEAFF.

The genes are TRBV20-1 and TRBJ1-1; TCRdb reports TRBD1, a call that lacks DNA to check it against. CDR1 and CDR2 (germline): DFQATT, SNEGSKA (reference sequence). This CDR3 comprises 16 residues. The CDR3 spells CSARDNVRQGGTEAFF.

The J gene is TRBJ2-7, the V gene TRBV14. Germline assignment: CDR1 SGHDN and CDR2 FVKESK. The CDR3 extends over 12 amino acids. The CDR3 protein is CASSQVVYEQYF.

The chain links TRBV5-1 to TRBJ1-4; with no DNA, the TCRdb D assignment of TRBD1 cannot be verified. Germline loops: CDR1 SGHRS, CDR2 YFSETQ. The CDR3 runs 16 residues. This CDR3 reads CASSAGVRDTNEKLFF.

This clonotype is classed as medium-sized (0.01 to 0.1%) by frequency. V usage is TRBV28 and J usage is TRBJ2-1; TCRdb's D gene call, TRBD2, goes unchecked for lack of DNA. CDR1 is MDHEN, CDR2 SYDVKM, per germline. The CDR3 has 15 amino acids. Here the CDR3 reads CASSLRGRSSGEQFF.

Frequency places this clonotype as medium-sized. The rearrangement links TRBV7-9 to TRBJ2-7. The CDR3 has 11 amino acids. CDR1 is SEHNR, CDR2 FQNEAQ, per germline (reference sequence). CDR3 in amino acids: CASSLGDEQYF. Using reference TRBV7-9 and TRBJ2-7 for the parts outside the CDR3, the full variable domain is DTGVSQNPRHKITKRGQNVTFRCDPISEHNRLYWYRQTLGQGPEFLTYFQNEAQLEKSRLLSDRFSAERPKGSFSTLEIQRTEQGDSAMYLCASSLGDEQYFGPGTRLTVT.

Measured by frequency, this clonotype is medium-sized. CDR3 residues: CASSMGYGYTEAFF. The V gene is TRBV19, the J gene TRBJ1-1. The CDR3 spans 14 residues. Germline V gene data show CDR1 as LNHDA and CDR2 as SQIVND (reference sequence).

The rearrangement uses TRBV24-1 and TRBJ2-7; TCRdb names TRBD1, which stays unverified in the absence of DNA. Germline lookup yields CDR1 KGHDR and CDR2 SFDVKD. CDR3 length: 14 residues. Here the CDR3 reads CATSESGVAYEQYF.

The V gene is TRBV20-1, the J gene TRBJ2-5; the TCRdb D gene call, TRBD2, has no DNA to confirm it. CDR3 length: 15 amino acids. Germline V gene lookup returns CDR1 DFQATT and CDR2 SNEGSKA (reference sequence). The CDR3 reads CSVPPSGGARETQYF.

Its frequency marks this clonotype as medium-sized. CDR3 residues: CASSILGTLYGYTF. V is TRBV19 and J is TRBJ1-2; TCRdb indicates TRBD1, and absent DNA this call remains unverified. The CDR3 runs 14 residues. Germline CDR1 and CDR2: LNHDA and SQIVND (reference sequence).

CDR3: CSARGLTYEQYF. The V call is TRBV20-1, the J call TRBJ2-7; the TCRdb D gene call, TRBD2, has no DNA to confirm it. In germline, CDR1 is DFQATT, CDR2 SNEGSKA (reference sequence). The CDR3 is 12 residues long.

The CDR3 region is CASSTPGQPRQFF. The genes are TRBV7-2 and TRBJ2-1; TCRdb picks TRBD1, but there is no DNA to check that call. The CDR3 is 13 residues long. From germline, CDR1 is SGHTA and CDR2 FQGNSA. The full variable domain, in which reference TRBV7-2 and TRBJ2-1 provide the parts outside the CDR3, is GAGVSQSPSNKVTEKGKDVELRCDPISGHTALYWYRQSLGQGLEFLIYFQGNSAPDKSGLPSDRFSAERTGGSVSTLTIQRTQQEDSAVYLCASSTPGQPRQFFGPGTRLTVL.

The chain couples TRBV20-1 to TRBJ1-2; the D gene TCRdb calls, TRBD1, cannot be checked with no DNA. The CDR3 sequence is 17 residues long. Looked up from germline, CDR1 is DFQATT and CDR2 is SNEGSKA (reference sequence). The CDR3 region is CSARGRRGQAANYGYTF.

The chain recombines TRBV10-3 with TRBJ2-6; the D call of TRBD2 rests on TCRdb alone, since no DNA is present to check it. Germline V CDR1 and CDR2: ENHRY, SYGVKD. This CDR3 spans 18 amino acids. CDR3 sequence reads: CAISKARLAVSGANVLTF.

Measured by frequency, this clonotype is medium-sized. The genes are TRBV6-6 and TRBJ2-1; TCRdb gives TRBD2 as the D gene, but with no DNA this cannot be confirmed. This CDR3 region has 19 residues. CDR1 is MNHNY, CDR2 SVGAGI, per germline (reference sequence). The CDR3 protein is CASSPGIAGGSGVHNEQFF.

By frequency, this clonotype is medium-sized (0.01 to 0.1%). The chain combines TRBV20-1 with TRBJ2-3; TCRdb selects TRBD2, and the lack of DNA leaves this call unchecked. Germline V gene sequence: CDR1 DFQATT, CDR2 SNEGSKA (reference sequence). The length of the CDR3 is 17 residues. The CDR3: CSARVPGLAPSTDTQYF.